These 5 T cell receptor beta chains were all obtained from the same sample, sequenced in a study of T cell changes during pregnancy in multiple sclerosis. Method: immunoSEQ multiplex PCR; TCRdb's copy keeps in-frame clones and lacks some. The sample includes tens of thousands of clones, 90% seen only once; the top ten take over 7.5%. The sample here was peripheral blood, taken after pregnancy. These receptors were obtained from a female donor in good health, enrolled as a control in a pregnancy study.

V and J are TRBV5-6 and TRBJ2-1; 9 nucleotides match TRBD2. CDR1 SGHDT and CDR2 YYEEEE come from the germline V gene. Trimming removed 4 bases from V and 7 bases from J; junction bases left unmatched: 12. The CDR3 loop spans 16 amino acids. Written as DNA, the CDR3 is TGTGCCAGCAGCCCCATGGGACTAGCCGCCGTAAATGAGCAGTTCTTC. It specifies CASSPMGLAAVNEQFF.

The rearrangement uses TRBV5-1 and TRBJ1-5; no reliable D call. The CDR3 consists of 15 residues. Germline CDR1 is SGHRS and CDR2 is YFSETQ. Trimming stripped 2 bases from V and 0 bases from J, with 9 bases between. The CDR3 reads CASSFENPSNQPQHF. The DNA for the CDR3 is TGCGCCAGCAGCTTCGAGAACCCTAGCAATCAGCCCCAGCATTTT. Using reference TRBV5-1 and TRBJ1-5 for the parts outside the CDR3, the full variable domain is KAGVTQTPRYLIKTRGQQVTLSCSPISGHRSVSWYQQTPGQGLQFLFEYFSETQRNKGNFPGRFSGRQFSNSRSEMNVSTLELGDSALYLCASSFENPSNQPQHFGDGTRLSIL.

This chain connects TRBV11-1 to TRBJ1-3, with unresolved D. The CDR3 has 15 residues. The V gene's germline CDR1 is SGHAT and CDR2 FQDESV (reference sequence). With 1 base removed from V and 0 bases from J, the gap between germline ends came to 7 bases. CDR3 nucleotides: TGTGCCAGCAGCTTAGTCGGTGGCTCTGGAAACACCATATATTTT. Its translation: CASSLVGGSGNTIYF.

The V and J genes are TRBV5-4 and TRBJ2-3, with D possibly being TRBD1 (5 bases). CDR1 is SGHNT and CDR2 is YYREEE in the germline V gene (reference sequence). V was pared by 0 bases and J by 1 base, with 9 bases between. The CDR3 spans 15 residues. Here the CDR3 reads CASSLVRDRTDTQYF. CDR3 coding DNA: TGTGCCAGCAGCTTGGTCAGGGATCGCACAGATACGCAGTATTTT.

This chain links TRBV5-6 with TRBJ2-7; 8 nucleotides agree with TRBD2. The CDR3 extends over 16 amino acids. V was clipped by 2 bases and J by 3 bases; unmatched bases: 10. Germline-derived CDR1 and CDR2 are SGHDT and YYEEEE. The CDR3 nucleotides read TGTGCCAGCAGCTTTCGCGGACGGGGGGGCAACTACGAGCAGTACTTC. As protein: CASSFRGRGGNYEQYF. The entire variable domain, with the rest obtained from reference TRBV5-6 and TRBJ2-7, is as follows: DAGVTQSPTHLIKTRGQQVTLRCSPKSGHDTVSWYQQALGQGPQFIFQYYEEEERQRGNFPDRFSGHQFPNYSSELNVNALLLGDSALYLCASSFRGRGGNYEQYFGPGTRLTVT.